This T cell receptor (beta chain) originates from a study of T cell clones after liver transplantation. Overall study context: Three of the eight recipients were HCV-positive; the rest had non-autoimmune, non-viral transplant indications.

Details on this clone: Its cognate antigen is unknown.

Clones were read by immunoSEQ multiplex PCR, and TCRdb kept only the in-frame ones, dropping some. The sample lists 50,000 or so clones; approximately 87% were seen once. Study results and limitations: Graft donor-reactive T cells possibly entered the graft instead of undergoing deletion.

V was pared by 0 bases and J by 3 bases, with 6 bases between. CDR3 size: 13 residues. Germline CDR1 is LGHNA and CDR2 is YSLEER. The receptor was isolated from a human patient who received a liver transplant. Some of these T cells may belong to the graft donor. The material sequenced was CD8+ T cells from blood, taken 12 months after liver transplant. The rearrangement uses TRBV4-3 and TRBJ2-7; no reliable D call. This chain's CDR3 is CASSQDTVYEQYF. For the CDR3, the DNA is TGCGCCAGCAGCCAAGATACGGTCTACGAGCAGTACTTC.